The rows below give T cell receptor beta chains drawn from one sample of a study of graft-versus-host responses after intestinal transplantation. Repertoires were generated with immunoSEQ multiplex PCR, while TCRdb's copy carries only in-frame clones and drops some. The sample comprises tens of thousands of clones, roughly 91% of which are singletons, and under 7.5% rests with the top ten. The sequences come from PBMCs, collected 750 to 800 days after a first intestinal transplant, on the day of a second. The origin of the receptors is a human patient who received an intestinal transplant, so some T cells may come from the graft donor. The CDR3 runs from the conserved cysteine through the conserved F or W. D genes are given only for firm matches. The listing skips clone size in some rows; elsewhere it reads once, few, many or a size class.

J,V,size,D,length,DNA,CDR3
TRBJ2-5,TRBV28,.,.,17,TGTGCCAGCAGTTTATTTGTAGCGGCTACGTCTCAAGAGACCCAGTACTTC,CASSLFVAATSQETQYF
TRBJ2-1,TRBV9,once,TRBD2,15,TGTGCCAGCAGCGTACTTAGCGGGAGCTACAATGAGCAGTTCTTC,CASSVLSGSYNEQFF
TRBJ2-3,TRBV13,.,TRBD2,14,TGTGCCAGCAGCTTTGCGGGAGTAACAGATACGCAGTATTTT,CASSFAGVTDTQYF
TRBJ1-1,TRBV7-6,.,.,14,TGTGCCAGCAGCTTAGTTGGGGGGGCCTCTGAAGCTTTCTTT,CASSLVGGASEAFF
TRBJ2-1,TRBV27,.,.,16,TGTGCCAGCAGTTTAGGGTGGGACACCACCTACAATGAGCAGTTCTTC,CASSLGWDTTYNEQFF
TRBJ2-7,TRBV28,.,.,13,TGTGCCAGCTTGACTAGGCGACCTTACGAGCAGTACTTC,CASLTRRPYEQYF
TRBJ2-7,TRBV4-2,.,TRBD1,15,TGTGCCAGCAGCCACGGTAGGGACAGGCCCTACGAGCAGTACTTC,CASSHGRDRPYEQYF
TRBJ2-5,TRBV9,.,TRBD1,15,TGTGCCAGCAGCGTAGGCGGGGGACAGGGGGCGCCTCAGTACTTC,CASSVGGGQGAPQYF
TRBJ2-4,TRBV27,.,TRBD2,13,TGTGCCAGCAGGGCTAGCGGAAAAAACATTCAGTACTTC,CASRASGKNIQYF
TRBJ2-7,TRBV10-3,.,TRBD2,14,TGTGCCATCGAATCGGGTCTGCGGGAGGGCAGGCAGTACTTC,CAIESGLREGRQYF
TRBJ2-1,TRBV10-1,.,.,14,TGCGCCAGCAGTACCCATGGAGCCTGGGGTGAGCAGTTCTTC,CASSTHGAWGEQFF